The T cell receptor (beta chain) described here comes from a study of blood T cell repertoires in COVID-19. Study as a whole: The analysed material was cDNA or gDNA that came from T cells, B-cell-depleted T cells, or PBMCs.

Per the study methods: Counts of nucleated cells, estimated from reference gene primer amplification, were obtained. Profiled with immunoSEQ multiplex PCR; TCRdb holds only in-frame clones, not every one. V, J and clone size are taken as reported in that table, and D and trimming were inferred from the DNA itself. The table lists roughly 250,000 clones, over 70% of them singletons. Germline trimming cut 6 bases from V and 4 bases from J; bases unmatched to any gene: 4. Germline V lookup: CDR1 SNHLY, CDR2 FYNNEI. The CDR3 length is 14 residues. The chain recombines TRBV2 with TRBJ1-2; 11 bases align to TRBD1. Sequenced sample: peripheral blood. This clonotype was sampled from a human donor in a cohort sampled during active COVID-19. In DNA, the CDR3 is TGTGCCAGCAGAGGGACAGGGGGAGTCTATGGCTACACCTTC. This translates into CASRGTGGVYGYTF. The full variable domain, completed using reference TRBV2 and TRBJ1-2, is EPEVTQTPSHQVTQMGQEVILRCVPISNHLYFYWYRQILGQKVEFLVSFYNNEISEKSEIFDDQFSVERPDGSNFTLKIRSTKLEDSAMYFCASRGTGGVYGYTFGSGTRLTVV.